This passage covers 31 T cell receptor beta chains from one sample sequenced in a study of vaccination and CD4 T cells after COVID-19. Time point meaning: late sampling 161 to 241 days after vaccination in three convalescent patients. Treatment described: approximately 9-day PBMC culture with coronavirus spike peptide pools or control peptides (ViraFEST assay). Antigens of these TCRs are unknown. The Oncomine TCR Beta short-read assay was what sequenced the DNA obtained from cultured CD4+ T cells. In TCRdb, the PCR reads were re-called with MiXCR into one record per CDR3 protein. The sample lists tens of thousands of distinct CDR3 sequences, 42% seen once, with 9.9% in the top ten. Here the sequenced sample was CD4+ T cells from blood, cultured in vitro, taken about 7 months after SARS-CoV-2 vaccination. Every receptor here comes from a human donor who had recovered from COVID-19.

This sequence joins TRBV27 and TRBJ1-2, with D uncertain. With 0 bases removed from V and 5 bases from J, the gap between germline ends came to 13 bases. This CDR3 contains 15 residues. Germline CDR1 reads MNHEY; CDR2 reads SMNVEV (reference sequence). The CDR3 loop is CASSLSPGAPYGYTF. DNA for the CDR3: TGTGCCAGCAGTTTATCCCCCGGAGCGCCATATGGCTACACCTTC.

The CDR3 DNA is TGTGCCAGCAGCTTGGGGGAAGAGACCCAGTACTTC. It specifies CASSLGEETQYF. This rearrangement joins TRBV7-2 to TRBJ2-5; D might be TRBD1 or TRBD2, each matching 5 bases. Germline values: CDR1 SGHTA, CDR2 FQGNSA. CDR3 length: 12 amino acids. Trimming stripped 3 bases from V and 3 bases from J, with 5 bases between.

This clonotype was counted only a few times. The chain uses TRBV19 and TRBJ1-2, with 9 bases that match TRBD1. The V gene's germline CDR1 is LNHDA and CDR2 SQIVND (reference sequence). V shed 5 bases, J shed 4 bases, and the junction held 2 bases outside the gene matches. This CDR3 has 13 residues. CDR3 in amino acids: CASSGDRAYGYTF. CDR3 nucleotides: TGTGCCAGTAGTGGGGACAGGGCCTATGGCTACACCTTC.

This clonotype was recorded a few times. The genes are TRBV7-6 and TRBJ2-3, with D perhaps TRBD1 (6 bases). Germline V gives CDR1 SGHVS, CDR2 FNYEAQ. The V gene lost 5 bases and the J gene lost 3 bases, with 18 bases spanning the gap. The CDR3 extends over 16 amino acids. CDR3 sequence reads: CASSPIVVGATDTQYF. In nucleotides, the CDR3 is TGTGCCAGCAGCCCTATCGTGGTGGGGGCGACAGATACGCAGTATTTT.

The rearrangement uses TRBV7-9 and TRBJ1-2; possible D gene TRBD1, 5 bases. Germline V CDR1 and CDR2: SEHNR, FQNEAQ (reference sequence). The CDR3 sequence is 14 residues long. The ends were cut back, 3 bases at V and 6 bases at J, with 14 bases in the middle. The chain's CDR3 is CASSLRGEPDGYTF. CDR3 nucleotides: TGTGCCAGCAGCTTGAGGGGAGAACCCGATGGCTACACCTTC.

This clonotype appeared a few times. CDR3 nucleotide sequence: TGTGCCAGCATCCAGAGTACACCCGCGAAGCCCCAGCATTTT. Translation: CASIQSTPAKPQHF. The rearrangement links TRBV28 to TRBJ1-5; D remains ambiguous. V lost 7 bases, J lost 8 bases, and 18 bases lay in between. This CDR3 comprises 14 residues. Germline assignment: CDR1 MDHEN and CDR2 SYDVKM.

Only a few counts were recorded for this clonotype. CDR3 DNA: TGCAGTGCTAGGGGGCAGGGGGCTGGAAACACCATATATTTT. Its protein product is CSARGQGAGNTIYF. The V gene is TRBV20-1, the J gene TRBJ1-3, with 7 bases that match TRBD1. This CDR3 is 14 amino acids long. Germline CDR1 is DFQATT and CDR2 is SNEGSKA (reference sequence). V gave up 3 bases and J gave up 2 bases; unmatched junction bases: 4.

The table lists this clonotype with a few counts. The rearrangement uses TRBV6-5 and TRBJ1-5; possible D gene TRBD1, 5 bases. There are 14 residues in the CDR3. CDR1 is MNHEY and CDR2 is SVGAGI in the germline V gene. Trimming removed 0 bases from V and 7 bases from J, with 10 bases in between. This chain's CDR3 is CASSYSDGGQPQHF. CDR3 bases: TGTGCCAGCAGTTACTCGGATGGGGGACAGCCCCAGCATTTT.

In its sample, this clonotype was seen a few times. The V gene is TRBV6-1, the J gene TRBJ1-6; 7 bases are shared with TRBD1. Germline V gene lookup returns CDR1 MNHNS and CDR2 SASEGT. The CDR3 covers 14 residues. V dropped 5 bases and J dropped 8; count of bases not matched to a gene: 6. CDR3 residues: CASSKTGRDSPLHF. CDR3 bases: TGTGCCAGCAGTAAGACAGGGAGAGATTCACCCCTCCACTTT.

The chain has TRBV7-9 and TRBJ1-1, with a possible D match to TRBD1 (5 bases). This CDR3 has 13 amino acids. V was clipped by 3 bases and J by 1 base, with 6 bases between them. CDR1 and CDR2 (germline): SEHNR, FQNEAQ (reference sequence). The CDR3, as DNA: TGTGCCAGCAGCTTCACAGGGAACACTGAAGCTTTCTTT. It codes for CASSFTGNTEAFF.

Only a few counts were recorded for this clonotype. This chain connects TRBV15 to TRBJ2-7, with no clear D. The germline gives CDR1 LNHNV, CDR2 YYDKDF (reference sequence). V lost 0 bases and J 3 bases, leaving 12 bases between the germline ends. The CDR3 has 15 amino acids. The CDR3, as DNA: TGTGCCACCAGCAGAGATCTGACGCTGGGCTACGAGCAGTACTTC. This gives the protein CATSRDLTLGYEQYF. Filled out from reference TRBV15 and TRBJ2-7, the complete variable domain reads DAMVIQNPRYQVTQFGKPVTLSCSQTLNHNVMYWYQQKSSQAPKLLFHYYDKDFNNEADTPDNFQSRRPNTSFCFLDIRSPGLGDTAMYLCATSRDLTLGYEQYFGPGTRLTVT.

DNA for the CDR3: TGTGCCAGCAGCTTAACGGGGGGGCCCTACAATGAGCAGTTCTTC. Its protein product is CASSLTGGPYNEQFF. The genes are TRBV7-9 and TRBJ2-1, with 8 positions matching TRBD2. Germline values: CDR1 SEHNR, CDR2 FQNEAQ (reference sequence). The J segment lost 2 bases and the V segment lost 2 bases, leaving 2 bases of the junction unmatched. This CDR3 comprises 15 residues.

The chain joins TRBV6-1 to TRBJ2-3, with D possibly being TRBD2 (6 bases). CDR3 length equals 15 residues. V shed 7 bases and J shed 0 bases, with 14 bases lying between them. The germline V gene has CDR1 MNHNS and CDR2 SASEGT. The CDR3 coding sequence is TGTGCCAGCAAAGTGATGGGGACTAGCACAGATACGCAGTATTTT. It codes for CASKVMGTSTDTQYF.

This clonotype was found a few times. The rearrangement links TRBV20-1 to TRBJ2-5; D perhaps matches TRBD1 (5 bases). Germline assignment: CDR1 DFQATT and CDR2 SNEGSKA (reference sequence). The V end was cut by 4 bases, the J end by 5 bases, with 8 bases between. The CDR3 extends over 11 amino acids. The CDR3 is CSAIAGETQYF. DNA of the CDR3: TGCAGTGCTATAGCAGGGGAGACCCAGTACTTC.

The chain links TRBV2 to TRBJ2-3; perhaps TRBD1 as D (5 bases). CDR1 and CDR2 (germline): SNHLY, FYNNEI. The CDR3 has 14 amino acids. The V and J ends lost 6 bases and 3 bases respectively, with 13 bases between them. The CDR3 loop is CASRLGQGTDTQYF. The CDR3 coding sequence is TGTGCCAGCAGACTTGGCCAGGGTACAGATACGCAGTATTTT.

The V gene is TRBV7-3, the J gene TRBJ2-3; 10 positions match TRBD2. The CDR3 loop spans 16 amino acids. Germline V gene sequence: CDR1 SGHTA, CDR2 FQGTGA. The junction had 6 bases not matched to a gene; V was cut back by 1 base and J by 5 bases. CDR3 protein: CASSLRTSGMGDTQYF. The CDR3 DNA sequence: TGTGCCAGCAGCTTAAGAACTAGCGGGATGGGAGATACGCAGTATTTT. Variable domain in full (rest from reference TRBV7-3 and TRBJ2-3): GAGVSQTPSNKVTEKGKYVELRCDPISGHTALYWYRQSLGQGPEFLIYFQGTGAADDSGLPNDRFFAVRPEGSVSTLKIQRTERGDSAVYLCASSLRTSGMGDTQYFGPGTRLTVL.

V and J are TRBV6-5 and TRBJ2-1; 7 bases are a match to TRBD2. This CDR3 is 20 amino acids long. V shed 3 bases and J 0 bases; nucleotides not matched to a gene: 17. CDR1 MNHEY and CDR2 SVGAGI come from the germline V gene. This CDR3 is CASSYDPTGLRSLSYNEQFF. The CDR3, as DNA: TGTGCCAGCAGTTATGACCCCACGGGACTACGAAGCCTCTCCTACAATGAGCAGTTCTTC.

The gene calls are TRBV28 and TRBJ1-2; possible D gene TRBD1, 6 bases. Germline V CDR1 and CDR2: MDHEN, SYDVKM. The CDR3 has 15 amino acids. V shed 2 bases and J shed 4 bases, with 14 bases lying between them. As DNA, the CDR3 is TGTGCCAGCAGTTTAGAAAGGGTAGGGGGCTATGGCTACACCTTC. The encoded protein is CASSLERVGGYGYTF.

This clonotype came up a few times. The V gene is TRBV20-1, the J gene TRBJ2-7, with D uncertain. The CDR3 length is 13 residues. Germline V gene lookup returns CDR1 DFQATT and CDR2 SNEGSKA (reference sequence). Trimming removed 3 bases at V and 6 bases at J, with 15 bases between. The CDR3 spells CSASDPSNAEQYF. DNA for the CDR3: TGCAGTGCTAGCGACCCTAGTAACGCCGAGCAGTACTTC.

This clonotype was seen only a few times. This chain links TRBV20-1 with TRBJ2-7; 7 bases line up with TRBD2. The V gene's germline CDR1 is DFQATT and CDR2 SNEGSKA (reference sequence). V dropped 4 bases and J dropped 5; count of bases not matched to a gene: 11. This CDR3 spans 14 amino acids. The CDR3 DNA sequence: TGCAGTGCTACTACAGGTGGGGGGGGTGACGAGCAGTACTTC. It translates to CSATTGGGGDEQYF.

About this clonotype: One junction end does not reproduce the germline sequence, and a read error may be involved. The V gene is TRBV7-7, the J gene TRBJ1-5; D is possibly TRBD1 (5 bases). Germline CDR1 SSHAT, CDR2 FNYEAQ (reference sequence). CDR3 length equals 14 residues. As DNA, the CDR3 is TGTGCTAGCAGCCAGGGACCTGGGCCTCAGCCCCAGCATTTT. Its protein product is CASSQGPGPQPQHF.

This clonotype was detected only a few times. The gene calls are TRBV24-1 and TRBJ2-7; D is perhaps TRBD1 (6 bases). With 2 bases removed from V and 0 bases from J, the gap between germline ends came to 10 bases. CDR3 length: 15 residues. Germline loops: CDR1 KGHDR, CDR2 SFDVKD. The CDR3 DNA follows: TGTGCCACCAGTGATTCTGGGGGCGCCTCCTACGAGCAGTACTTC. Translation gives CATSDSGGASYEQYF.

This chain joins TRBV28 and TRBJ1-5; D possibly corresponds to TRBD1 (5 bases). Germline lookup yields CDR1 MDHEN and CDR2 SYDVKM. This CDR3 comprises 12 residues. This CDR3 reads CATGESNQPQHF. As DNA, the CDR3 is TGTGCAACGGGGGAGAGCAATCAGCCCCAGCATTTT.

The J gene is TRBJ1-1, the V gene TRBV4-2; D is ambiguous. The germline CDR1 and CDR2 sequences are LGHNA and YNFKEQ. Trimming took off 3 bases at V and 3 bases at J, with 8 bases between the two ends. The CDR3 length is 13 residues. The CDR3, as DNA: TGTGCCAGCAGCCAGGCCTCCGACACTGAAGCTTTCTTT. The encoded protein is CASSQASDTEAFF.

In its sample, this clonotype was seen once. The rearrangement links TRBV20-1 to TRBJ2-5; no clear D gene. Germline V lookup: CDR1 DFQATT, CDR2 SNEGSKA (reference sequence). The CDR3 runs to 11 residues. With 2 bases removed from V and 4 bases from J, the gap between germline ends came to 5 bases. CDR3 in amino acids: CSARSGETQYF. The CDR3 DNA reads TGCAGTGCTAGATCGGGAGAGACCCAGTACTTC.

Only a few counts were recorded for this clonotype. The CDR3 protein is CASSPRDRGYTF. CDR3 DNA sequence: TGTGCCAGCAGCCCGAGGGACAGAGGCTACACCTTC. The chain couples TRBV7-8 to TRBJ1-2, with 7 bases fitting TRBD1. Germline CDR1 SGHVS, CDR2 FQNEAQ. The V segment lost 5 bases and the J segment 8 bases; nucleotides outside the gene matches: 5. This CDR3 comprises 12 residues.

This sequence joins TRBV7-8 and TRBJ2-7; TRBD1 matches 7 bases. This CDR3 has 15 residues. With V trimmed by 3 bases and J by 1 base, 6 bases remained unmatched. Looked up from germline, CDR1 is SGHVS and CDR2 is FQNEAQ. The CDR3 coding sequence is TGTGCCAGCAGCTTTGACAGGGCCCCGTCCTACGAGCAGTACTTC. This gives the protein CASSFDRAPSYEQYF. Filled out from reference TRBV7-8 and TRBJ2-7, the complete variable domain reads GAGVSQSPRYKVAKRGQDVALRCDPISGHVSLFWYQQALGQGPEFLTYFQNEAQLDKSGLPSDRFFAERPEGSVSTLKIQRTQQEDSAVYLCASSFDRAPSYEQYFGPGTRLTVT.

This clonotype is deemed medium-sized (0.01 to 0.1%). The chain is built from TRBV20-1 and TRBJ2-5; no clear D gene. The CDR3 runs to 12 residues. Germline V lookup: CDR1 DFQATT, CDR2 SNEGSKA (reference sequence). V lost 2 bases and J 3 bases, leaving 7 bases between the germline ends. The CDR3 DNA reads as TGCAGTGCTAGAAGACCGAAAGAGACCCAGTACTTC. Encoded protein: CSARRPKETQYF.

This chain links TRBV6-1 with TRBJ1-5; D remains unclear. V was shortened by 6 bases and J by 4 bases, with 13 bases between the two germline ends. The CDR3 sequence is 14 residues long. CDR1 and CDR2 (germline): MNHNS, SASEGT. CDR3 bases: TGTGCCAGCAGCTTCATGACGGCAAATCAGCCCCAGCATTTT. Protein: CASSFMTANQPQHF.

The V and J genes are TRBV10-3 and TRBJ2-7; D is unresolved. The CDR3 contains 14 residues. The ends were cut back, 2 bases at V and 3 bases at J, with 11 bases in the middle. Germline values: CDR1 ENHRY, CDR2 SYGVKD. CDR3 sequence reads: CAISEPAQSYEQYF. The CDR3 nucleotides read TGTGCCATCAGTGAGCCAGCTCAGAGCTACGAGCAGTACTTC.

This clonotype was observed a few times. This chain uses TRBV2 with TRBJ2-7; 10 nucleotides line up with TRBD1. The CDR3 runs to 13 residues. With V trimmed by 8 bases and J by 2 bases, 3 bases remained unmatched. The germline gives CDR1 SNHLY, CDR2 FYNNEI. CDR3 in amino acids: CASLGTGAYEQYF. DNA for the CDR3: TGTGCCAGCCTCGGGACAGGGGCCTACGAGCAGTACTTC.